This T cell receptor (beta chain) was retrieved from a study of CD8 T cells in ankylosing spondylitis. V shed 7 bases and J shed 1 base, with 17 bases lying between them. CDR3 length: 16 residues. The sample holds many counts of this clonotype. TCRdb redid the calling of the 5' RACE reads with MiXCR, one entry per CDR3 protein. The repertoire holds about 240,000 distinct CDR3 sequences, around 7.8% seen once, with about 6.5% in the top ten. V is TRBV12-3 or TRBV12-4 and J is TRBJ1-3; D is unresolved. This clonotype was obtained from a male donor with ankylosing spondylitis or in good health (not recorded which). What was sequenced was blood, either unsorted or a sorted T cell fraction (not recorded which). The CDR3 nucleotides are TGTGCCAGCAATGATAATTATGCGGAGTCTGGAAACACCATATATTTT. Its translation is CASNDNYAESGNTIYF.